Listed below are T cell receptor beta chains from one sample, sequenced in a study of blood T cell repertoires in COVID-19. Assay: immunoSEQ multiplex PCR; the TCRdb copy retains only in-frame clones and omits some. The table records around 160,000 clones, 84% of them present only once. The specimen sequenced was peripheral blood. These receptors were obtained from a human donor in a cohort sampled during active COVID-19. CDR3s include the opening cysteine and the closing phenylalanine or tryptophan. Fields, in order: clone size, D gene, J gene, V gene, CDR3 protein, CDR3 DNA. The D gene is left open where the match is weak. Size values are once, few and many counts, or a class for expanded clones, and some rows have none.

>.|.|TRBJ1-1|TRBV11-1
CASSFLGGNTEAFF
TGTGCCAGCAGCTTCCTCGGAGGGAACACTGAAGCTTTCTTT
>.|TRBD1|TRBJ1-2|TRBV7-2
CASSPRQGAGYGYTF
TGTGCCAGCAGCCCACGACAGGGGGCTGGCTATGGCTACACCTTC
>few|.|TRBJ2-7|TRBV14
CASSKTGYEQYF
TGTGCCAGCAGCAAGACAGGCTACGAGCAGTACTTC
>.|.|TRBJ1-4|TRBV24-1
CATSDLGVKEGRGGEKLFF
TGTGCCACCAGTGATTTAGGTGTTAAGGAGGGAAGGGGCGGTGAAAAACTGTTTTTT
>.|.|TRBJ1-5|TRBV12-3/TRBV12-4
CASSPNSNQPQHF
TGTGCCAGCAGCCCCAATAGCAATCAGCCCCAGCATTTT
>.|.|TRBJ2-5|TRBV7-8
CASSLVGETQYF
TGTGCCAGCAGCTTAGTCGGAGAGACCCAGTACTTC
>.|.|TRBJ1-4|TRBV5-1
CASSTRPGATNEKLFF
TGCGCCAGCAGCACCCGGCCGGGAGCCACTAATGAAAAACTGTTTTTT
>.|.|TRBJ1-1|TRBV6-5
CASTYGAVSDTEAFF
TGTGCCAGCACTTACGGGGCCGTTTCCGACACTGAAGCTTTCTTT
>.|TRBD2|TRBJ2-3|TRBV5-4
CASSLGLERGPSTDTQYF
TGTGCCAGCAGCTTGGGTTTAGAGCGGGGGCCGAGCACAGATACGCAGTATTTT
>.|.|TRBJ1-3|TRBV30
CAWSSQGSTIYF
TGTGCCTGGAGTTCCCAGGGGTCCACCATATATTTT
>.|.|TRBJ2-5|TRBV12-5
CASGLVGRGYQETQYF
TGTGCTAGTGGTTTGGTAGGAAGGGGATACCAAGAGACCCAGTACTTC
>.|TRBD1|TRBJ2-7|TRBV18
CASSPTGGYEQYF
TGTGCCAGCTCACCGACAGGGGGGTACGAGCAGTACTTC
>.|TRBD1|TRBJ2-1|TRBV9
CASSTDRVGNEQFF
TGTGCCAGCAGCACAGACAGGGTTGGCAATGAGCAGTTCTTC
>.|TRBD1|TRBJ1-1|TRBV27
CASSFTGGSLLMNTEAFF
TGTGCCAGCAGTTTCACAGGGGGCTCCCTCCTCATGAACACTGAAGCTTTCTTT
>.|.|TRBJ1-2|TRBV3-1/TRBV3-2
CASSQGWTANYGYTF
TGTGCCAGCAGCCAAGGCTGGACAGCGAACTATGGCTACACCTTC
>few|.|TRBJ2-3|TRBV19
CASSIKGETDTQYF
TGTGCCAGTAGTATCAAGGGAGAGACAGATACGCAGTATTTT
>.|TRBD1|TRBJ2-7|TRBV7-2
CASSRDRGLEQYF
TGTGCCAGCAGTAGGGACAGGGGGCTTGAGCAGTACTTC
>.|.|TRBJ1-5|TRBV9
CASSARGNQPQHF
TGTGCCAGCAGCGCGAGGGGGAATCAGCCCCAGCATTTT
>.|TRBD2|TRBJ2-1|TRBV10-3
CAISRLAGSDNEQFF
TGTGCCATCAGTAGACTAGCGGGGTCGGATAATGAGCAGTTCTTC
>.|TRBD1|TRBJ1-3|TRBV29-1
CSVGVTGAGNTIYF
TGCAGCGTCGGGGTGACAGGGGCCGGAAACACCATATATTTT
>.|TRBD1|TRBJ1-6|TRBV10-3
CAISEGTGRSPLHF
TGTGCCATCAGTGAGGGGACAGGGAGATCACCCCTCCACTTT
>.|.|TRBJ1-6|TRBV5-1
CASSLQGSGNSPLHF
TGCGCCAGCAGCTTGCAGGGATCGGGCAATTCACCCCTCCACTTT
>.|TRBD2|TRBJ2-1|TRBV5-1
CASSLGRGAGNEQFF
TGCGCCAGCAGCTTGGGGCGGGGGGCCGGGAATGAGCAGTTCTTC
>.|.|TRBJ2-1|TRBV11-3
CASSLDPGNEQFF
TGTGCCAGCAGCTTAGACCCCGGGAATGAGCAGTTCTTC
>.|.|TRBJ1-5|TRBV30
CAWSVMGGNQPQHF
TGTGCCTGGAGTGTCATGGGGGGGAATCAGCCCCAGCATTTT
>.|TRBD1|TRBJ2-5|TRBV7-3
CASSRQPGGGETQYF
TGTGCCAGCAGCCGCCAGCCAGGGGGCGGTGAGACCCAGTACTTC
>.|.|TRBJ1-2|TRBV4-2
CASSQATQGRGYTF
TGTGCCAGCAGCCAAGCAACACAGGGCCGGGGCTACACCTTC
>.|TRBD1|TRBJ1-1|TRBV5-8
CASTKTGTGPMNTEAFF
TGTGCCAGCACCAAAACCGGGACAGGGCCTATGAACACTGAAGCTTTCTTT
>.|TRBD2|TRBJ2-1|TRBV27
CASIPGTSGFNEQFF
TGTGCCAGCATTCCAGGGACTAGCGGGTTCAATGAGCAGTTCTTC
>.|.|TRBJ1-5|TRBV7-8
CASRASGVGQPQHF
TGTGCCAGCAGGGCGAGTGGAGTGGGTCAGCCCCAGCATTTT
>.|.|TRBJ2-1|TRBV9
CASSVGLRDNEQFF
TGTGCCAGCAGCGTAGGGTTGCGGGACAATGAGCAGTTCTTC
>.|TRBD1|TRBJ1-6|TRBV2
CASSIEDRRNSPLHF
TGTGCCAGCAGTATCGAGGACAGGAGAAATTCACCCCTCCACTTT
>.|TRBD1|TRBJ1-4|TRBV28
CASTLGTGLFF
TGTGCCAGCACCCTTGGGACAGGGCTGTTTTTT
>.|.|TRBJ1-2|TRBV6-5
CATTSGGNYGYTF
TGTGCCACCACGAGTGGGGGGAACTATGGCTACACCTTC
>.|TRBD2|TRBJ2-1|TRBV29-1
CSVEGQASGASSYNEQFF
TGCAGCGTTGAGGGCCAGGCTAGCGGGGCTAGCTCCTACAATGAGCAGTTCTTC
>once|.|TRBJ1-6|TRBV14
CASSPLGQDNSPLHF
TGTGCCAGCAGCCCCTTGGGACAAGATAATTCACCCCTCCACTTT
>.|.|TRBJ2-7|TRBV6-5
CASSYSVGGNSYEQYF
TGTGCCAGCAGTTACTCAGTAGGAGGGAACTCCTACGAGCAGTACTTC
>.|.|TRBJ1-1|TRBV14
CASSPLMRPEAFF
TGTGCCAGCAGCCCGCTGATGAGGCCTGAAGCTTTCTTT
>.|.|TRBJ1-2|TRBV7-8
CASRGSGQSYGYTF
TGTGCCAGCAGAGGAAGTGGACAGAGCTATGGCTACACCTTC
>.|TRBD1|TRBJ2-7|TRBV5-1
CASSQGQGADEQYF
TGCGCCAGCAGCCAGGGACAGGGGGCCGACGAGCAGTACTTC
>few|.|TRBJ1-1|TRBV7-2
CASSPRPVGPNTEAFF
TGTGCCAGCAGCCCTCGTCCGGTGGGCCCCAACACTGAAGCTTTCTTT
>.|.|TRBJ1-6|TRBV28
CASRRGYSYNSPLHF
TGTGCCAGCAGAAGGGGGTACTCCTATAATTCACCCCTCCACTTT
>.|.|TRBJ2-2|TRBV6-1
CASSEQAAGGGELFF
TGTGCCAGCAGTGAACAGGCGGCGGGCGGCGGGGAGCTGTTTTTT
>.|.|TRBJ1-1|TRBV30
CAWMKQTNTEAFF
TGTGCCTGGATGAAGCAGACAAACACTGAAGCTTTCTTT
>.|TRBD1|TRBJ1-3|TRBV5-4
CASRRTGAGTDTIYF
TGTGCCAGCAGAAGGACAGGTGCGGGTACAGACACCATATATTTT
>.|.|TRBJ1-1|TRBV19
CASTPRQTTEAFF
TGTGCCAGTACCCCACGACAGACCACTGAAGCTTTCTTT
>once|TRBD1|TRBJ2-5|TRBV11-3
CASRDTGVGETQYF
TGTGCCAGCAGGGATACAGGGGTTGGAGAGACCCAGTACTTC
>few|TRBD2|TRBJ2-5|TRBV11-3
CASSPRRGGGVETQYF
TGTGCCAGCAGCCCCCGACGCGGGGGAGGGGTAGAGACCCAGTACTTC
>.|.|TRBJ2-3|TRBV5-6
CASSWSGADTQYF
TGTGCCAGCAGCTGGTCAGGGGCGGATACGCAGTATTTT
>.|.|TRBJ2-3|TRBV19
CASSMGQGLDTQYF
TGTGCCAGTAGTATGGGTCAGGGTTTGGATACGCAGTATTTT
>.|.|TRBJ1-5|TRBV7-9
CASSPGGAYNQPQHF
TGTGCCAGCAGCCCGGGGGGGGCGTACAATCAGCCCCAGCATTTT
>.|TRBD1|TRBJ1-5|TRBV6-6
CASSYWDSQQPQHF
TGTGCCAGCAGTTACTGGGACAGTCAGCAGCCCCAGCATTTT
>.|TRBD1|TRBJ2-5|TRBV19
CASSKQGAGETQYF
TGTGCCAGTAGTAAACAGGGGGCGGGAGAGACCCAGTACTTC
>.|TRBD1|TRBJ1-2|TRBV5-1
CASSLEGQGFYGYTF
TGCGCCAGCAGCTTGGAAGGACAGGGATTCTATGGCTACACCTTC
>.|TRBD2|TRBJ2-3|TRBV9
CASSVRSAAFGTSGGNTQYF
TGTGCCAGCAGCGTAAGGTCAGCCGCTTTTGGGACTAGCGGGGGGAATACGCAGTATTTT
>few|.|TRBJ1-1|TRBV12-3/TRBV12-4
CASSLSGAVAFF
TGTGCCAGCAGTTTATCGGGTGCAGTAGCTTTCTTT
>.|.|TRBJ2-2|TRBV12-3/TRBV12-4
CASRVTNTGELFF
TGTGCCAGCAGGGTCACTAACACCGGGGAGCTGTTTTTT